Listed below are T cell receptor beta chains from one sample, sequenced in a study of cytomegalovirus exposure and HLA in healthy donors. Only in-frame clones appear in the TCRdb table, and some are missing; sequencing was by immunoSEQ multiplex PCR. The profile covers some 140,000 clones, with 90% appearing a single time and under 8% taken by the ten largest. Sequencing was performed on PBMCs. These receptors all come from a woman in her 30s in good health and CMV-seropositive. Both conserved end residues are part of each CDR3. Clone sizes are given selectively: once, few, many, or a class where the clone is expanded.

v_gene	abundance	j_gene	len	CDR3aa
TRBV7-9	.	TRBJ2-7	14	CASSLVTSGYEQYF
TRBV2	few	TRBJ2-7	12	CATSPGDYEQYF
TRBV4-1	.	TRBJ2-2	14	CASSHRGGAGELFF
TRBV2	.	TRBJ2-7	14	CASSLGQGFSEQYF
TRBV2	.	TRBJ2-5	13	CASTPSGFETQYF
TRBV29-1	.	TRBJ2-4	14	CSVGEAGVRNIQYF
TRBV18	once	TRBJ1-4	15	CASSPRQGTNEKLFF
TRBV7-2	few	TRBJ1-1	14	CASSLAGGRTEAFF
TRBV14	.	TRBJ1-4	13	CASSRFSGEKLFF
TRBV27	.	TRBJ2-7	16	CASIRALLKGGYEQYF